The 25 T cell receptor beta chains below were found in one sample sequenced in a study of identical twins. TCRdb used MiXCR to reprocess the 5' RACE reads, holding one entry per CDR3 protein. The table shows 1.5 million to 2 million distinct CDR3 sequences, with 32% occurring only once. The sample was cord blood. These receptor sequences come from a newborn girl in good health.

In this sample, this clonotype turned up many times. J is TRBJ2-5 and V is TRBV20-1; the match to TRBD2 covers 10 bases. The length of the CDR3 is 14 residues. Germline V CDR1 and CDR2: DFQATT, SNEGSKA (reference sequence). Trimming at V came to 6 bases and at J to 2 bases, leaving 6 bases not matched to a gene. Here the CDR3 reads CSARTSGLQETQYF. CDR3 nucleotides: TGCAGTGCCCGGACTAGCGGCCTGCAAGAGACCCAGTACTTC.

The chain uses TRBV5-1 and TRBJ1-6, with D hard to call. V lost 0 bases, J lost 7 bases, and 11 bases lay in between. The CDR3 spans 15 residues. Germline CDR1 and CDR2: SGHRS and YFSETQ. The DNA for the CDR3 is TGCGCCAGCAGCTTGGGGGCTCAGCGCAATTCACCCCTCCACTTT. Encoded protein: CASSLGAQRNSPLHF.

This clonotype was seen a handful of times. The chain's CDR3 is CASSVRTSGVETQYF. CDR3 bases: TGTGCCAGCAGCGTGCGGACTAGCGGGGTAGAGACCCAGTACTTC. The chain joins TRBV3-1 to TRBJ2-5, with 12 bases that match TRBD2. The germline CDR1 and CDR2 sequences are LGHDT and YNNKEL (reference sequence). V lost 5 bases to trimming and J lost 4 bases; unmatched junction nucleotides: 5. The CDR3 extends over 15 amino acids.

This clonotype was detected a few times. This chain joins TRBV5-1 and TRBJ2-3, with D unclear. This CDR3 contains 12 residues. Trimming cost V 1 base and J 6 bases, with 6 bases left between them. Germline assignment: CDR1 SGHRS and CDR2 YFSETQ. The CDR3 reads CASSLIQDTQYF. CDR3 in DNA: TGCGCCAGCAGCTTGATTCAGGATACGCAGTATTTT.

About this clonotype: One junction end disagrees with the germline gene, perhaps due to a read error. The chain recombines TRBV4-1 with TRBJ2-1, with D tentatively TRBD1 (5 bases). CDR3 length equals 15 residues. In germline, CDR1 is MGHRA, CDR2 YSYEKL. The CDR3 DNA reads TGCGCCGGCAGCCACAACCAAGGGGTCTACAATGAGCAGTTCTTC. This codes for CAGSHNQGVYNEQFF.

The rearrangement links TRBV20-1 to TRBJ2-1; D remains ambiguous. This CDR3 is built from 13 residues. V lost 7 bases and J lost 4, with 14 bases in between. From germline, CDR1 is DFQATT and CDR2 SNEGSKA (reference sequence). The CDR3 coding sequence is TGCAGTGAAGTCGTCCCAGGATACAATGAGCAGTTCTTC. Its protein is CSEVVPGYNEQFF.

This clonotype was seen a handful of times. V gene TRBV20-1 combines with J gene TRBJ2-3, with 12 bases matching TRBD2. Germline V lookup: CDR1 DFQATT, CDR2 SNEGSKA (reference sequence). There are 13 residues in the CDR3. V lost 6 bases and J lost 6; bases outside the gene matches: 4. The CDR3 loop is CSAPGTSGDTQYF. CDR3 in DNA: TGCAGTGCACCCGGGACTAGCGGGGATACGCAGTATTTT.

This clonotype was observed a few times. The V gene is TRBV28, the J gene TRBJ2-3; 9 positions match TRBD2. V shed 5 bases, J shed 1 base, and the junction held 16 bases outside the gene matches. The CDR3 spans 19 residues. Germline loops: CDR1 MDHEN, CDR2 SYDVKM. DNA of the CDR3: TGTGCCAGCAGTCAGAAGACTAGACTAGCGGAGGCGGGCACAGATACGCAGTATTTT. Its translation is CASSQKTRLAEAGTDTQYF. Full variable domain (outside the CDR3, taken from reference TRBV28 and TRBJ2-3): DVKVTQSSRYLVKRTGEKVFLECVQDMDHENMFWYRQDPGLGLRLIYFSYDVKMKEKGDIPEGYSVSREKKERFSLILESASTNQTSMYLCASSQKTRLAEAGTDTQYFGPGTRLTVL.

V usage is TRBV12-3 or TRBV12-4 and J usage is TRBJ1-4, with D unresolved. The CDR3 loop spans 15 amino acids. V was shortened by 6 bases and J by 6 bases, with 17 bases between the two germline ends. The CDR3 DNA is TGTGCCAGCAGCTATCAAGGCAGGATGGATGAAAAACTGTTTTTT. It specifies CASSYQGRMDEKLFF.

The chain is built from TRBV19 and TRBJ2-5, with D possibly TRBD2 on 5 matching bases. Germline CDR1 and CDR2: LNHDA and SQIVND (reference sequence). The CDR3 has 11 amino acids. The germline V and J ends were trimmed by 1 base and 11 bases, with 8 bases remaining between them. This chain's CDR3 is CASSIGWEQYF. The CDR3 DNA is TGTGCCAGTAGTATAGGCTGGGAGCAGTACTTC.

In this sample, this clonotype turned up a few times. The chain is built from TRBV10-3 and TRBJ1-5; perhaps TRBD1 as D (5 bases). From germline, CDR1 is ENHRY and CDR2 SYGVKD. The V end was cut by 0 bases, the J end by 4 bases, with 7 bases between. The CDR3 is made up of 14 amino acids. CDR3 residues: CAISESGTNQPQHF. Written as DNA, the CDR3 is TGTGCCATCAGTGAGTCAGGGACGAATCAGCCCCAGCATTTT.

The chain employs TRBV5-1 and TRBJ1-1; weak D call: TRBD1 (6 bases). Germline CDR1 is SGHRS and CDR2 is YFSETQ. The CDR3 consists of 19 residues. Trimming took 0 bases from V and 0 from J, leaving 21 bases between them. Here the CDR3 reads CASSLAPFGGGGMNTEAFF. The DNA of the CDR3 is TGCGCCAGCAGCTTGGCCCCATTTGGGGGGGGCGGGATGAACACTGAAGCTTTCTTT.

The rearrangement uses TRBV9 and TRBJ1-5; D is unclear. The germline V gene has CDR1 SGDLS and CDR2 YYNGEE. V gave up 0 bases and J gave up 3 bases, with 7 bases separating them. The CDR3 runs to 14 residues. CDR3 protein: CASSVGSINQPQHF. The CDR3 DNA reads TGTGCCAGCAGCGTAGGGTCCATCAATCAGCCCCAGCATTTT.

Notes on this clonotype: With a much larger clone just one base away, this may be a read error. The chain is built from TRBV3-1 and TRBJ2-7; TRBD2 aligns across 11 bases. There are 14 residues in the CDR3. The germline gives CDR1 LGHDT, CDR2 YNNKEL (reference sequence). The CDR3 sequence: CAGSHGTSGYEQYF. The DNA for the CDR3 is TGTGCCGGCAGCCACGGGACTAGCGGATACGAGCAGTACTTC.

The chain couples TRBV27 to TRBJ2-4, with unresolved D. This CDR3 comprises 15 residues. Germline lookup yields CDR1 MNHEY and CDR2 SMNVEV (reference sequence). V was clipped by 0 bases and J by 0 bases, with 6 bases between them. CDR3 sequence (DNA): TGTGCCAGCAGTTTATCGGGTGCAGCCAAAAACATTCAGTACTTC. Encoded protein: CASSLSGAAKNIQYF.

This chain links TRBV20-1 with TRBJ2-4; D perhaps matches TRBD1 (5 bases). The DNA end lines up better with TRBJ2-7; the J call may be wrong. Germline V CDR1 and CDR2: DFQATT, SNEGSKA (reference sequence). The CDR3 sequence is 15 residues long. For the CDR3, the DNA is TGCAGTGCTAGAGATAGAAGGGGCATCCCCTACGAGCAGTACTTC. It encodes CSARDRRGIPYEQYF.

The chain combines TRBV4-2 with TRBJ1-1, with D maybe TRBD1 (5 bases). Germline lookup yields CDR1 LGHNA and CDR2 YNFKEQ. This CDR3 comprises 16 residues. V lost 4 bases to trimming and J lost 4 bases, with 19 bases between them. CDR3 nucleotide sequence: TGTGCCAGCAGCCGTTCCCGGGAGGGGTCAGGCACTGAAGCTTTCTTT. This codes for CASSRSREGSGTEAFF.

The chain couples TRBV3-1 to TRBJ2-7; TRBD1 matches 12 bases. The germline gives CDR1 LGHDT, CDR2 YNNKEL (reference sequence). J lost 5 bases, V lost 0 bases, and 5 bases had no gene match. The CDR3 runs 16 residues. CDR3 coding DNA: TGTGCCAGCAGCCAAGAACGGGACAGGGGGCCCGACGAGCAGTACTTC. Translated, it gives CASSQERDRGPDEQYF.

The chain uses TRBV4-1 and TRBJ2-1; no reliable D call. The CDR3 totals 13 residues. Germline CDR1 is MGHRA and CDR2 is YSYEKL. V lost 4 bases and J 7 bases, leaving 11 bases between the germline ends. In DNA form, the CDR3 reads TGCGCCAGCAGCCCCAGAAGGGTAAATGAGCAGTTCTTC. Amino acid sequence: CASSPRRVNEQFF.

The V gene is TRBV11-3, the J gene TRBJ2-3, with D perhaps TRBD2 (6 bases). V lost 1 base and J lost 6, with 17 bases in between. The germline V gene encodes CDR1 SGHNT and CDR2 YENEEA. This CDR3 is built from 16 residues. The CDR3 DNA reads TGTGCCAGCAGCTTAGTGGCGGGAACAAAGGGGGATACGCAGTATTTT. Translating gives CASSLVAGTKGDTQYF.

The CDR3 region is CASSLGNWNEQFF. The CDR3 DNA reads TGTGCCAGCAGTTTAGGAAATTGGAATGAGCAGTTCTTC. The V and J genes are TRBV28 and TRBJ2-1; the D is unclear. The germline V gene encodes CDR1 MDHEN and CDR2 SYDVKM. Trimming left V 2 bases short and J 7 bases short, with 9 bases between. The CDR3 covers 13 residues.

The V gene is TRBV5-1, the J gene TRBJ2-1; D uncertain. V lost 3 bases and J 7 bases, leaving 8 bases between the germline ends. CDR3 length: 12 residues. CDR1 and CDR2 (germline): SGHRS, YFSETQ. The CDR3 coding sequence is TGCGCCAGCAGCTCCGACTTAAATGAGCAGTTCTTC. Protein sequence: CASSSDLNEQFF.

The CDR3 coding sequence is TGCAGTGCTAGTTCTCTTCGGCTAGCGGTTCAAGAGACCCAGTACTTC. Its protein is CSASSLRLAVQETQYF. The chain links TRBV20-1 to TRBJ2-5; 7 bases are a match to TRBD2. V lost 3 bases and J lost 2; bases outside the gene matches: 12. The length of the CDR3 is 16 residues. CDR1 and CDR2 (germline): DFQATT, SNEGSKA (reference sequence).

V gene TRBV5-1 combines with J gene TRBJ1-5; 12 bases agree with TRBD1. V lost 0 bases to trimming and J lost 4 bases; unmatched junction nucleotides: 2. Germline CDR1 SGHRS, CDR2 YFSETQ. This CDR3 spans 16 amino acids. CDR3 DNA sequence: TGCGCCAGCAGCTTGGAGGGACAGGGGGCAAATCAGCCCCAGCATTTT. Protein sequence: CASSLEGQGANQPQHF.

There are a few counts of this clonotype. J is TRBJ2-7 and V is TRBV6-2 or TRBV6-3; the D gene is possibly TRBD1 (5 bases). The CDR3 sequence is 15 residues long. Trimming cost V 0 bases and J 7 bases, with 16 bases left between them. Germline V CDR1 and CDR2: MNHEY, SVGEGT. CDR3 amino acids: CASSYSFGHHNEQYF. CDR3 DNA: TGTGCCAGCAGTTACTCTTTCGGACACCACAATGAGCAGTACTTC.